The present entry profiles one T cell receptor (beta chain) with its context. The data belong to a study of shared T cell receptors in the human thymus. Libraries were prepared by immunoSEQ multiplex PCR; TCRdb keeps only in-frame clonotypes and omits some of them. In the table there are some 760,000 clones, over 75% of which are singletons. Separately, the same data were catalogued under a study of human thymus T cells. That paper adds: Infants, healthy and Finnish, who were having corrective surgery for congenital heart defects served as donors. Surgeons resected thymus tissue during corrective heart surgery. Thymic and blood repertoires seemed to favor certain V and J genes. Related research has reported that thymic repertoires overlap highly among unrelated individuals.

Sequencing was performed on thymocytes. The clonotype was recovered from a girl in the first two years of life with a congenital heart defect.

This CDR3 reads CASSLDHTGHQPQHF. The DNA of the CDR3 is TGTGCCAGCAGCTTAGACCATACAGGGCATCAGCCCCAGCATTTT. This chain connects TRBV7-2 to TRBJ1-5; D possibly corresponds to TRBD1 (6 bases). Trimming pared 1 base from V and 5 bases from J, leaving 12 bases between. Per the germline V gene, CDR1 is SGHTA and CDR2 is FQGNSA. The CDR3 extends over 15 amino acids. Filled out from reference TRBV7-2 and TRBJ1-5, the complete variable domain reads GAGVSQSPSNKVTEKGKDVELRCDPISGHTALYWYRQSLGQGLEFLIYFQGNSAPDKSGLPSDRFSAERTGGSVSTLTIQRTQQEDSAVYLCASSLDHTGHQPQHFGDGTRLSIL.